This is a list of T cell receptor beta chains from one sample in a study of shared clonotypes between healthy human individuals. Generated by immunoSEQ multiplex PCR, the TCRdb table keeps only in-frame clones and is missing some. Counted here are roughly 300,000 clones, less than 75% occurring once; the ten biggest clones make up more than 9%. Sample: memory CD4+ T cells sorted from blood. The receptor set was obtained from a man in his thirties or forties in good health. Each CDR3 is given with its conserved first and last residue.

V gene	CDR3 protein
TRBV10-2	CASRHYPTNYEQYF
TRBV28	CASSRMGLYSNQPQHF
TRBV9	CASSVAGGGSTDTQYF
TRBV10-2	CATRLDAGELFF
TRBV5-6	CASSLVDARWGEQYF
TRBV29-1	CSVVRRLIQSRANVLTF
TRBV18	CASSPGQTGYTF
TRBV13	CASSSRQGRNYGYTF
TRBV18	CASSPGGRDQPQHF
TRBV7-9	CASSSEPWVNEKLFF
TRBV9	CASSVGTSLAGELFF
TRBV5-1	CASSLAGLDRRSYEQYF
TRBV7-8	CASSLVLGPDTQYF
TRBV6-6	CASSPGQGFGYTF
TRBV7-9	CASQGQGNTEAFF
TRBV28	CASGFSGRPHNEQFF
TRBV6-6	CASSPSGGYTF
TRBV7-9	CASSLAAPQGEQFF
TRBV18	CASSPNLASYNEQFF
TRBV6-1	CASRGQGVSGNTIYF
TRBV10-3	CAISDRQDAEAFF
TRBV12-2	CASRPLPGRENDEQFF
TRBV6-6	CASRRTGDITEAFF
TRBV5-1	CASSGQASNTGELFF
TRBV6-6	CASSLLAGDGYEQYF
TRBV7-9	CASSSGQGGRGTQYF
TRBV10-2	CASRTGGRNTGELFF